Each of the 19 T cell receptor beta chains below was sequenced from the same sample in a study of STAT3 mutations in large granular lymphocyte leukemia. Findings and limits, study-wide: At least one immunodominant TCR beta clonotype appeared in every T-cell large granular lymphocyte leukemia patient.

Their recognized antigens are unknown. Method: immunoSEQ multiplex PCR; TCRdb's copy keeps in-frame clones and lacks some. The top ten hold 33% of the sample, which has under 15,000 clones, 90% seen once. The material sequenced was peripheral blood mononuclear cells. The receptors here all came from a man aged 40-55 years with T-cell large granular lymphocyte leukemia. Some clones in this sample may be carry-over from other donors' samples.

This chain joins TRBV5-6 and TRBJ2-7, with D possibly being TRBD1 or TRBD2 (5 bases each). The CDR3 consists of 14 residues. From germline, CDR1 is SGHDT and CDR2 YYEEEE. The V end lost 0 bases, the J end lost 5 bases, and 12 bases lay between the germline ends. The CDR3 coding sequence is TGTGCCAGCAGCTTGGCCCTAAGGGACGACGAGCAGTACTTC. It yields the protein CASSLALRDDEQYF.

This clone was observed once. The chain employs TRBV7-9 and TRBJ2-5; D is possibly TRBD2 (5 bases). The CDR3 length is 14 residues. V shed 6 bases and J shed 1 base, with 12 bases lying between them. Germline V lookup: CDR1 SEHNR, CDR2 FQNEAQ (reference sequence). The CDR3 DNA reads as TGTGCCAGCAGAGATACTAGGGCCCAAGAGACCCAGTACTTC. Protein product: CASRDTRAQETQYF.

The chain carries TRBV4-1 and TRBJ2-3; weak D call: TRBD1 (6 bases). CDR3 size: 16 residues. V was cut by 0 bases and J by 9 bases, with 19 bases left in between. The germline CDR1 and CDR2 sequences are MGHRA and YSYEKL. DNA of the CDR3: TGCGCCAGCAGCCAAGATGAACAGGGCCCCGCTGACACGCAGTATTTT. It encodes CASSQDEQGPADTQYF.

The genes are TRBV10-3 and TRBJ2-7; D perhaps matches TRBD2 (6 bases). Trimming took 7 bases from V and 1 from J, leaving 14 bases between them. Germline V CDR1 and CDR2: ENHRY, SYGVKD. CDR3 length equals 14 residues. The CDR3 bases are TGTGCCATCAAGGAGGGGCGGGAATCCTACGAGCAGTACTTC. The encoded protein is CAIKEGRESYEQYF.

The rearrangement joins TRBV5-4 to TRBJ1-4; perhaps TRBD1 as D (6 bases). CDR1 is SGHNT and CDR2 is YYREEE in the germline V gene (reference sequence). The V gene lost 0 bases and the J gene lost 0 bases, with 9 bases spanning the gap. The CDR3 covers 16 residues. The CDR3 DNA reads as TGTGCCAGCAGCTTGGTGGGGGGCTCAACTAATGAAAAACTGTTTTTT. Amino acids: CASSLVGGSTNEKLFF.

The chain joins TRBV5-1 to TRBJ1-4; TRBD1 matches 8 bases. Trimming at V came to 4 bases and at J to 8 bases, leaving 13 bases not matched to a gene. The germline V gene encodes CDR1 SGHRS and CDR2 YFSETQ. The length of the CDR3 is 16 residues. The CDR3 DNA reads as TGCGCCAGCAGCCAAAACAGACAGGGGAGCGGGGAAAAACTGTTTTTT. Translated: CASSQNRQGSGEKLFF. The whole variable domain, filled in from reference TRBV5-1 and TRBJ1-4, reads KAGVTQTPRYLIKTRGQQVTLSCSPISGHRSVSWYQQTPGQGLQFLFEYFSETQRNKGNFPGRFSGRQFSNSRSEMNVSTLELGDSALYLCASSQNRQGSGEKLFFGSGTQLSVL.

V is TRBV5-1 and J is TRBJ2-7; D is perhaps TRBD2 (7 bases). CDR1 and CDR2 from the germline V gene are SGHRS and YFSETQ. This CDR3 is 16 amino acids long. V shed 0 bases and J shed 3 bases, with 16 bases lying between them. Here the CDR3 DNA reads TGCGCCAGCAGCTTGGAGGGGGGGAGGGCCAGCTACGAGCAGTACTTC. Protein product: CASSLEGGRASYEQYF.

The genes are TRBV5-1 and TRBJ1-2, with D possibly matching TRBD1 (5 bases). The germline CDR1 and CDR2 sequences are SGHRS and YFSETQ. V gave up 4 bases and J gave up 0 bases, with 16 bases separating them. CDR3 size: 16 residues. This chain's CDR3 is CASSHSGTVANYGYTF. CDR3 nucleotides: TGCGCCAGCAGCCACTCCGGGACCGTAGCTAACTATGGCTACACCTTC. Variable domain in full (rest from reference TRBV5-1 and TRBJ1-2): KAGVTQTPRYLIKTRGQQVTLSCSPISGHRSVSWYQQTPGQGLQFLFEYFSETQRNKGNFPGRFSGRQFSNSRSEMNVSTLELGDSALYLCASSHSGTVANYGYTFGSGTRLTVV.

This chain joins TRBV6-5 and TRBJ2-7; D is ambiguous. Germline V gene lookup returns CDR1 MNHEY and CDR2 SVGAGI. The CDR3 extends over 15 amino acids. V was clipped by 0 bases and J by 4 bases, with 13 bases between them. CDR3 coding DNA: TGTGCCAGCAGTTACTCGTTCACGAGCCCTTACGAGCAGTACTTC. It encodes CASSYSFTSPYEQYF.

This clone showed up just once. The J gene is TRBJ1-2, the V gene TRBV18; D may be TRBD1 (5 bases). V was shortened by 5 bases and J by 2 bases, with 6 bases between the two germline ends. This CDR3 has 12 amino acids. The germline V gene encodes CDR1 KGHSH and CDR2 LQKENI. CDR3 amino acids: CASSAGNYGYTF. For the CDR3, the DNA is TGTGCCAGCTCAGCAGGGAACTATGGCTACACCTTC.

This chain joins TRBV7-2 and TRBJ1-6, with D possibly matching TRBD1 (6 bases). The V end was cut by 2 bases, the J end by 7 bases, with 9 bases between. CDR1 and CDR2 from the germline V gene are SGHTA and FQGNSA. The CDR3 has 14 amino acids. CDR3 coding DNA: TGTGCCAGCAGCTTACGCAGGGGAAATTCACCCCTCCACTTT. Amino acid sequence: CASSLRRGNSPLHF.

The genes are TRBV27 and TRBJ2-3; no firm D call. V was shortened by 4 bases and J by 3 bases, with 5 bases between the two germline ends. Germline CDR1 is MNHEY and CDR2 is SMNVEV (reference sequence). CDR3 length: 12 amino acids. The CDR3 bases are TGTGCCAGCAGTTGGGGAACAGATACGCAGTATTTT. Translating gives CASSWGTDTQYF.

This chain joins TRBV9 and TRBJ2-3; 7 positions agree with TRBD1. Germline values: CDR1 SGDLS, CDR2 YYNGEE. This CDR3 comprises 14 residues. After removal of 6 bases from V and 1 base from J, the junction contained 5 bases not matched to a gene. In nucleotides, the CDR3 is TGTGCCAGCACCGTGGACAGGCGCACAGATACGCAGTATTTT. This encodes CASTVDRRTDTQYF.

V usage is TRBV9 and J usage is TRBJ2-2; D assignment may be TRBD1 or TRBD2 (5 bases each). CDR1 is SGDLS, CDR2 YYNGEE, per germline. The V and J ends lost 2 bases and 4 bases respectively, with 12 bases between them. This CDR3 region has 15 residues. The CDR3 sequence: CASSVGESATGELFF. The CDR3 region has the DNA TGTGCCAGCAGCGTGGGGGAAAGTGCCACCGGGGAGCTGTTTTTT.

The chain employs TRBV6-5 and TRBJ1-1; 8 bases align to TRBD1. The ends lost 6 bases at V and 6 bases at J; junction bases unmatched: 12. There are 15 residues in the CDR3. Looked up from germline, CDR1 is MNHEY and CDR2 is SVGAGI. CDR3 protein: CASSSPRDRRAEAFF. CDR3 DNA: TGTGCCAGCAGCTCACCCAGGGACAGGAGGGCTGAAGCTTTCTTT.

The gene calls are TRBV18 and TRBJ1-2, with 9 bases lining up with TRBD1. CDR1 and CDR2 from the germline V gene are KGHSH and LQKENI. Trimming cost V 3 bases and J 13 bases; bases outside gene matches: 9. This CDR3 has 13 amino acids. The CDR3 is CASSPSGQGDFTF. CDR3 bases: TGTGCCAGCTCACCTTCGGGACAGGGAGACTTCACCTTC.

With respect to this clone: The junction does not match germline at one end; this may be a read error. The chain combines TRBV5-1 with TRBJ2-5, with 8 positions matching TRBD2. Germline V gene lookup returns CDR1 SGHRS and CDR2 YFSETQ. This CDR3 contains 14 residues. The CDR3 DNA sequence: TGCGCCAGCAGCCCGGGAGGGTCCCAAGGGACCCAGTACTTC. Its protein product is CASSPGGSQGTQYF.

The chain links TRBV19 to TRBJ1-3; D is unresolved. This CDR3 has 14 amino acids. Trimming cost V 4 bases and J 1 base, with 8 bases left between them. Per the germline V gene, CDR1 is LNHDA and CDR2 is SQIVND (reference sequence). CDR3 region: CASSTVGSGNTIYF. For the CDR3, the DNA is TGTGCCAGTAGTACCGTAGGATCTGGAAACACCATATATTTT.

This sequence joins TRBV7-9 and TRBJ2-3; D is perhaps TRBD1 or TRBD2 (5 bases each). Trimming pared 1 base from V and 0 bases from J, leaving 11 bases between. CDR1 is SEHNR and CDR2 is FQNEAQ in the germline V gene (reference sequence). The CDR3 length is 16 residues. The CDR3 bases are TGTGCCAGCAGCTTAGGACTCGGGGCTAGCACAGATACGCAGTATTTT. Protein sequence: CASSLGLGASTDTQYF.